A single sample gave rise to the 21 T cell receptor beta chains below, sequenced in a study of patients and donors after allogeneic stem cell transplantation. TCRdb re-derived calls from the RT-PCR reads in MiXCR, one entry per CDR3 protein. The data show 400,000 to 450,000 distinct CDR3 sequences, approximately 16% seen once. The specimen was blood, either unsorted or a sorted T cell fraction (not recorded which). The receptors were sampled from a human donor who was either an allogeneic HSCT recipient or a stem cell or donor lymphocyte infusion donor (not recorded which). It is not recorded whose cells these are; they may come from a transplant donor.

Ten or more counts support this clonotype. The chain carries TRBV19 and TRBJ1-2; D might be TRBD1 (5 bases). Trimming removed 3 bases from V and 1 base from J, with 15 bases in between. CDR3 length: 16 residues. The V gene's germline CDR1 is LNHDA and CDR2 SQIVND (reference sequence). The CDR3 region has the DNA TGTGCCAGTAGTATCAGGGCCATCCGGGGTAACTATGGCTACACCTTC. This sequence encodes CASSIRAIRGNYGYTF.

V and J are TRBV5-1 and TRBJ2-3, with 10 positions matching TRBD2. CDR1 is SGHRS, CDR2 YFSETQ, per germline. V shed 4 bases, J shed 2 bases, and the junction held 7 bases outside the gene matches. This CDR3 is 16 amino acids long. The CDR3: CASSPRLAGPTDTQYF. The CDR3 bases are TGCGCCAGCAGCCCCCGACTAGCGGGTCCCACAGATACGCAGTATTTT. Combining the CDR3 with reference TRBV5-1 and TRBJ2-3 gives the whole variable domain KAGVTQTPRYLIKTRGQQVTLSCSPISGHRSVSWYQQTPGQGLQFLFEYFSETQRNKGNFPGRFSGRQFSNSRSEMNVSTLELGDSALYLCASSPRLAGPTDTQYFGPGTRLTVL.

In its sample, this clonotype was seen a few times. The chain combines TRBV30 with TRBJ2-7; the match to TRBD2 covers 10 bases. The CDR3 contains 13 residues. Germline CDR1 is GTSNPN and CDR2 is SVGIG (reference sequence). Trimming at V came to 3 bases and at J to 2 bases, leaving 1 base not matched to a gene. CDR3 sequence: CAWRGLATYEQYF. In nucleotides, the CDR3 is TGTGCCTGGAGGGGACTAGCGACCTACGAGCAGTACTTC.

This clonotype was counted once. J is TRBJ2-2 and V is TRBV5-4, with 13 bases lining up with TRBD2. CDR3 size: 17 residues. Unmatched junction bases numbered 9, after V lost 3 bases and J lost 7 bases. Looked up from germline, CDR1 is SGHNT and CDR2 is YYREEE (reference sequence). In DNA, the CDR3 is TGTGCCAGCAGCTCACGGACTAGCGGGGGCCAAGGCGGGGAGCTGTTTTTT. Protein: CASSSRTSGGQGGELFF. Together with reference TRBV5-4 and TRBJ2-2, the CDR3 gives the full variable domain: ETGVTQSPTHLIKTRGQQVTLRCSSQSGHNTVSWYQQALGQGPQFIFQYYREEENGRGNFPPRFSGLQFPNYSSELNVNALELDDSALYLCASSSRTSGGQGGELFFGEGSRLTVL.

This sequence joins TRBV20-1 and TRBJ2-2; 7 bases agree with TRBD2. Germline loops: CDR1 DFQATT, CDR2 SNEGSKA (reference sequence). Unmatched junction bases numbered 4, after V lost 3 bases and J lost 0 bases. The CDR3 loop spans 15 amino acids. For the CDR3, the DNA is TGCAGTGCTAGGGCGGGGGTCGCGAACACCGGGGAGCTGTTTTTT. This codes for CSARAGVANTGELFF.

The rearrangement joins TRBV6-2 or TRBV6-3 to TRBJ2-7; TRBD1 matches at 8 bases. The ends lost 5 bases at V and 6 bases at J; junction bases unmatched: 15. From germline, CDR1 is MNHEY and CDR2 SVGEGT. The CDR3 runs to 16 residues. For the CDR3, the DNA is TGTGCCAGCAGTCAACCTCCCGGGACAGGAATCCGCGAGCAGTACTTC. Protein: CASSQPPGTGIREQYF.

This clonotype was counted many times. At one of its ends the junction is not consistent with the germline gene, which may arise from a read error. The chain has TRBV3-1 and TRBJ2-1, with a weak D call TRBD1 (6 bases). The V gene's germline CDR1 is LGHDT and CDR2 YNNKEL (reference sequence). The CDR3 loop spans 12 amino acids. CDR3 amino acids: CASSQRGNEQFF. In DNA form, the CDR3 reads TGCGCCAGCAGCCAGAGGGGGAATGAGCAGTTCTTC.

This clonotype was detected only a few times. V and J are TRBV19 and TRBJ1-1; weak D call: TRBD1 (5 bases). The CDR3 totals 14 residues. The germline CDR1 and CDR2 sequences are LNHDA and SQIVND (reference sequence). V shed 5 bases and J shed 5 bases, with 15 bases lying between them. CDR3 coding DNA: TGTGCCAGTAGTTTCACCGACAGCGCTACTGAAGCTTTCTTT. It codes for CASSFTDSATEAFF.

V usage is TRBV20-1 and J usage is TRBJ2-2, with unresolved D. The CDR3 spans 15 residues. The germline V gene encodes CDR1 DFQATT and CDR2 SNEGSKA (reference sequence). V was pared by 0 bases and J by 0 bases, with 8 bases between. CDR3 nucleotides: TGCAGTGCTAGAGATAGGCTCACGAACACCGGGGAGCTGTTTTTT. Protein: CSARDRLTNTGELFF.

This clonotype turned up a few times. The chain couples TRBV20-1 to TRBJ2-4, with D maybe TRBD2 (5 bases). Germline lookup yields CDR1 DFQATT and CDR2 SNEGSKA (reference sequence). This CDR3 is 14 amino acids long. Trimming took off 0 bases at V and 7 bases at J, with 13 bases between the two ends. CDR3 region: CSARDNHRGNIQYF. The CDR3 region has the DNA TGCAGTGCTAGAGATAACCACCGAGGGAACATTCAGTACTTC.

Worth noting for this clonotype: Just one base apart from a much larger clone, this may be a read error. V is TRBV28 and J is TRBJ2-4; 8 nucleotides agree with TRBD2. The CDR3 contains 15 residues. From germline, CDR1 is MDHEN and CDR2 SYDVKM. CDR3: CASSSEGLAKNIRYF. CDR3 nucleotide sequence: TGTGCCAGCAGTTCCGAAGGACTAGCCAAAAACATTCGGTACTTC.

The rearrangement links TRBV20-1 to TRBJ2-1; D is tentatively TRBD1 or TRBD2 (5 bases each). The CDR3 has 17 residues. V lost 3 bases to trimming and J lost 6 bases, with 24 bases between them. Germline V gene lookup returns CDR1 DFQATT and CDR2 SNEGSKA (reference sequence). For the CDR3, the DNA is TGCAGTGCTAGTACATCTTTCGGGACGACCCAGCCCAATGAGCAGTTCTTC. Its translation: CSASTSFGTTQPNEQFF.

The genes are TRBV7-8 and TRBJ2-7, with a weak D call TRBD1 (6 bases). Germline V gives CDR1 SGHVS, CDR2 FQNEAQ. The ends were cut back, 5 bases at V and 5 bases at J, with 10 bases in the middle. This CDR3 region has 12 residues. The CDR3 loop reads CASSIYRDEQYF. CDR3 nucleotide sequence: TGTGCCAGCAGCATATACAGGGACGAGCAGTACTTC.

This clonotype was seen many times. This chain connects TRBV4-2 to TRBJ1-2, with unresolved D. This CDR3 contains 16 residues. The V gene lost 1 base and the J gene lost 1 base, with 13 bases spanning the gap. Germline lookup yields CDR1 LGHNA and CDR2 YNFKEQ. CDR3 in amino acids: CASSQGPVAFNYGYTF. DNA for the CDR3: TGTGCCAGCAGCCAAGGGCCGGTAGCGTTTAACTATGGCTACACCTTC.

The genes are TRBV9 and TRBJ2-2, with D perhaps matching TRBD2 (6 bases). This CDR3 comprises 13 residues. V was clipped by 4 bases and J by 5 bases, with 9 bases between them. The germline gives CDR1 SGDLS, CDR2 YYNGEE. CDR3 protein: CASSYRGTGELFF. DNA for the CDR3: TGTGCCAGCAGCTATCGGGGGACCGGGGAGCTGTTTTTT.

This clonotype has more than one count but fewer than ten. The chain recombines TRBV12-5 with TRBJ2-5, with TRBD2 identical over 7 bases. Unmatched junction bases numbered 13, after V lost 0 bases and J lost 3 bases. The CDR3 consists of 18 residues. CDR1 LGHNT and CDR2 FRNRAP come from the germline V gene. CDR3 nucleotides: TGTGCTAGTGGTTTGGTACGGTCGGCGGGAGAGGCTAAAGAGACCCAGTACTTC. Translation gives CASGLVRSAGEAKETQYF.

This clonotype occurred a few times. V is TRBV7-6 and J is TRBJ2-3, with D tentatively TRBD1 (5 bases). Between the trimmed V and J ends, which lost 1 base and 6 bases, there was a span of 14 bases. Germline V gene data show CDR1 as SGHVS and CDR2 as FNYEAQ. This CDR3 has 15 residues. As DNA, the CDR3 is TGTGCCAGCAGCTTAGAGGGGAAATTCGTCGATACGCAGTATTTT. Translation: CASSLEGKFVDTQYF.

This clonotype was seen ten or more times. The junction departs from the called germline gene at one end, perhaps through a read error. Written as DNA, the CDR3 is TGTGCCAGCAGCTTAGTTGGAAACACCATATATTTT. Translated: CASSLVGNTIYF. V and J are TRBV12-3 or TRBV12-4 and TRBJ1-3; D is unclear. The CDR3 has 12 residues.

This clonotype was observed at least ten times. The chain carries TRBV12-3 or TRBV12-4 and TRBJ2-7, with D perhaps TRBD1 (6 bases). This CDR3 comprises 14 residues. Deletions cut 3 bases from V and 7 bases from J, with 16 bases between. CDR3 loop: CASSLGIQGNEQYF. The DNA for the CDR3 is TGTGCCAGCAGTTTGGGGATACAGGGAAATGAGCAGTACTTC.

This clonotype was counted between two and nine times. The rearrangement joins TRBV5-1 to TRBJ2-2; D is perhaps TRBD1 (6 bases). This CDR3 comprises 13 residues. The ends were cut back, 4 bases at V and 6 bases at J, with 10 bases in the middle. Germline V gives CDR1 SGHRS, CDR2 YFSETQ. CDR3 amino acids: CASSQQGSGELFF. The CDR3 bases are TGCGCCAGCAGCCAACAGGGCTCCGGGGAGCTGTTTTTT. Complete variable domain (other parts from reference TRBV5-1 and TRBJ2-2): KAGVTQTPRYLIKTRGQQVTLSCSPISGHRSVSWYQQTPGQGLQFLFEYFSETQRNKGNFPGRFSGRQFSNSRSEMNVSTLELGDSALYLCASSQQGSGELFFGEGSRLTVL.

This clonotype was recorded a few times. The chain employs TRBV25-1 and TRBJ2-3; D not resolved. The germline V gene has CDR1 MGHDK and CDR2 SYGVNS. The CDR3 is 14 amino acids. V was trimmed by 2 bases and J by 3 bases, leaving 9 bases between them. The CDR3, as DNA: TGTGCCAGCAGTGAACTACATCAAACAGATACGCAGTATTTT. Its protein product is CASSELHQTDTQYF.